This is a list of T cell receptor beta chains from one sample in a study of cytomegalovirus exposure and HLA in healthy donors. Libraries were prepared by immunoSEQ multiplex PCR; TCRdb keeps only in-frame clonotypes and omits some of them. The sample holds over 150,000 clones, about 90% seen once. The sample was PBMCs. These receptors were taken from a man between 18 and 29 years old in good health and CMV-seropositive. Both conserved end residues are part of each CDR3. D genes are given only for firm matches. The size field is filled for only some rows; it gives once, few, many or a size class.

v_gene,abundance,d_gene,j_gene,CDR3aa,CDR3nt
TRBV7-2,.,TRBD2,TRBJ2-1,CASSLVSGRNEQFF,TGTGCCAGCAGCTTAGTTAGCGGGAGAAATGAGCAGTTCTTC
TRBV6-4,.,TRBD2,TRBJ2-3,CASKGLAGSTDTQYF,TGTGCCAGCAAGGGACTAGCGGGAAGCACAGATACGCAGTATTTT
TRBV7-9,.,TRBD2,TRBJ2-1,CASSRGLADEQFF,TGTGCCAGCAGCCGGGGACTAGCGGATGAGCAGTTCTTC
TRBV7-9,.,.,TRBJ2-3,CASSLLTYRTDTQYF,TGTGCCAGCAGCTTATTGACTTATCGCACAGATACGCAGTATTTT
TRBV7-9,.,TRBD2,TRBJ2-5,CASSPNSGRLETQYF,TGTGCCAGCAGCCCGAATAGCGGGAGACTCGAGACCCAGTACTTC
TRBV7-9,many,.,TRBJ2-5,CASSERGQETQYF,TGTGCCAGCAGCGAGAGAGGGCAAGAGACCCAGTACTTC
TRBV5-1,.,.,TRBJ1-1,CASSLRQRDEAFF,TGCGCCAGCAGCCTACGACAGCGAGATGAAGCTTTCTTT
TRBV7-9,.,.,TRBJ2-3,CASSSGLHTDTQYF,TGTGCCAGCAGCTCCGGACTACACACAGATACGCAGTATTTT
TRBV4-1,.,TRBD2,TRBJ2-7,CASSQTTSGYEQYF,TGCGCCAGCAGCCAAACGACTAGCGGCTACGAGCAGTACTTC
TRBV29-1,.,.,TRBJ2-1,CSVLQGLPYNEQFF,TGCAGCGTATTACAGGGCCTACCCTACAATGAGCAGTTCTTC
TRBV2,.,.,TRBJ2-4,CASTRTDKAKNIQYF,TGTGCCAGCACGAGGACTGATAAAGCCAAAAACATTCAGTACTTC
TRBV5-6,.,TRBD2,TRBJ2-3,CASSFGTSGRAAQYF,TGTGCCAGCAGCTTCGGGACTAGCGGGAGGGCCGCGCAGTATTTT
TRBV6-5,.,.,TRBJ2-6,CASSTEDSGANVLTF,TGTGCCAGCAGTACCGAGGACTCTGGGGCCAACGTCCTGACTTTC
TRBV6-6,.,.,TRBJ2-7,CASSYFSGGDEQYF,TGTGCCAGCAGTTACTTCAGCGGAGGGGACGAGCAGTACTTC
TRBV30,.,.,TRBJ2-7,CAWSVLHRSYEQYF,TGTGCCTGGAGTGTACTTCACCGATCCTACGAGCAGTACTTC
TRBV5-4,.,TRBD2,TRBJ2-4,CASSPGTSIPRGKNIQYF,TGTGCCAGCAGCCCCGGGACTAGCATCCCCCGTGGTAAAAACATTCAGTACTTC
TRBV10-3,.,.,TRBJ2-4,CAISEGLAKNIQYF,TGTGCCATCAGTGAGGGGCTAGCCAAAAACATTCAGTACTTC
TRBV2,.,TRBD2,TRBJ2-5,CASETSGNLETQYF,TGTGCCAGTGAGACTAGCGGGAATCTGGAGACCCAGTACTTC
TRBV11-3,.,TRBD1,TRBJ1-1,CASSRQGNTEAFF,TGTGCCAGCAGCCGACAGGGAAACACTGAAGCTTTCTTT
TRBV7-8,.,TRBD1,TRBJ1-1,CASSQRDRESKAFF,TGTGCCAGCAGCCAGAGGGACAGGGAGTCGAAAGCTTTCTTT
TRBV5-4,.,.,TRBJ2-1,CASSGEMLEQFF,TGTGCCAGCAGCGGAGAGATGCTTGAGCAGTTCTTC
TRBV27,once,TRBD1,TRBJ2-1,CASSLSPRQGDNEQFF,TGTGCCAGCAGTTTATCCCCCCGACAGGGTGACAATGAGCAGTTCTTC
TRBV7-9,.,.,TRBJ2-1,CASSLAETYNEQFF,TGTGCCAGCAGCTTAGCGGAGACCTACAATGAGCAGTTCTTC
TRBV19,.,.,TRBJ1-1,CASSIDRGSAGEAFF,TGTGCCAGTAGTATAGATCGAGGTTCTGCCGGGGAAGCTTTCTTT
TRBV28,.,TRBD1,TRBJ1-1,CASSLPRAGQGGLDGAFF,TGTGCCAGCAGTTTACCACGGGCGGGACAGGGGGGGTTAGACGGAGCTTTCTTT
TRBV27,once,TRBD2,TRBJ2-1,CASSLGLAEDNEQFF,TGTGCCAGCAGCCTAGGACTAGCGGAGGACAATGAGCAGTTCTTC
TRBV7-9,.,.,TRBJ2-5,CASSEKQGKGQETQYF,TGTGCCAGCAGCGAAAAACAGGGAAAAGGGCAAGAGACCCAGTACTTC
TRBV6-1,.,.,TRBJ1-2,CASSAAGEDSNYGYTF,TGTGCCAGCAGTGCGGCAGGGGAAGACTCTAACTATGGCTACACCTTC
TRBV6-1,.,.,TRBJ1-3,CASSERFGGSSGNTIYF,TGTGCCAGCAGTGAAAGGTTCGGGGGTTCCTCTGGAAACACCATATATTTT
TRBV5-1,once,.,TRBJ2-5,CASSIDSEETQYF,TGCGCCAGCAGTATCGACAGTGAAGAGACCCAGTACTTC
TRBV28,.,.,TRBJ1-5,CASSLGQGHQPQHF,TGTGCCAGCAGTTTGGGGCAGGGCCATCAGCCCCAGCATTTT